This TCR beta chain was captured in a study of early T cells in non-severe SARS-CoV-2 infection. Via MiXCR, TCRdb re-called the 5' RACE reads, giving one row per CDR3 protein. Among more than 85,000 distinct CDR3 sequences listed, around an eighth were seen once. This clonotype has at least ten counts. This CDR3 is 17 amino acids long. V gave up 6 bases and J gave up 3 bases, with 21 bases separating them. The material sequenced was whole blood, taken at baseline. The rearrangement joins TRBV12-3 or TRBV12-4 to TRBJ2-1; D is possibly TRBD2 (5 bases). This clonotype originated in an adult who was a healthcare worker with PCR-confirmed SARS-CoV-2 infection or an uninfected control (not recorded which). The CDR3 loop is CASSPSSRHFFYNEQFF. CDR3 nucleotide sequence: TGTGCCAGCAGCCCTAGCTCGAGGCATTTCTTCTACAATGAGCAGTTCTTC.